This T cell receptor beta chain was recovered during a study of OX40 agonist ivuxolimab in advanced cancers. Study context: An agonistic anti-OX40 (CD134) antibody, ivuxolimab, was used to treat the patients. Checkpoint inhibitors had been given previously to 40% of patients. Study-wide results and limits: Relatively little clonal expansion, among the lowest observed, appeared in partial responders at 0.1-3.0 mg/kg. Doses of 0.1 to 3.0 mg/kg were accompanied by clonal expansion of CD4+ and CD8+ blood T cells by week 6.

Data came from immunoSEQ multiplex PCR; TCRdb stores just in-frame clones and leaves some out. The table lists 55,000 to 70,000 clones, less than 85% of them singletons, with less than 4% in the top ten. Notes on this clone: Its antigen is unknown.

The sample consisted of CD4+ or CD8+ T cells sorted from blood, taken in a trial of the OX40 agonist ivuxolimab. The receptor's source is an adult with an advanced solid tumor such as melanoma, head and neck, liver or kidney cancer.

As DNA, the CDR3 is TGTGCCAGCAGTCCTAGGGGGACAGGGGGCAGCTATGGCTACACCTTC. Translated: CASSPRGTGGSYGYTF. The chain couples TRBV28 to TRBJ1-2, with 12 bases matching TRBD1. Germline CDR1 is MDHEN and CDR2 is SYDVKM. J was trimmed by 4 bases and V by 5 bases; bases with no gene match: 8. CDR3 length equals 16 residues.